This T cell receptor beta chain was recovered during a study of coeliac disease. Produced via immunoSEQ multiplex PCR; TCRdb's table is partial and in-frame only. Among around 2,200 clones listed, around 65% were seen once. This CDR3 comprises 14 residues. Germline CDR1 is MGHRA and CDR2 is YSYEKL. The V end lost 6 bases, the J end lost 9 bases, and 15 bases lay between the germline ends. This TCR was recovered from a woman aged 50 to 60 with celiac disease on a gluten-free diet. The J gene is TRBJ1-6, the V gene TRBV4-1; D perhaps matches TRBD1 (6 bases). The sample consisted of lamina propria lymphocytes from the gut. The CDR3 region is CASRGGQGLSPLHF. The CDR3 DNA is TGCGCCAGCAGAGGGGGTCAAGGGCTTTCACCCCTCCACTTT.